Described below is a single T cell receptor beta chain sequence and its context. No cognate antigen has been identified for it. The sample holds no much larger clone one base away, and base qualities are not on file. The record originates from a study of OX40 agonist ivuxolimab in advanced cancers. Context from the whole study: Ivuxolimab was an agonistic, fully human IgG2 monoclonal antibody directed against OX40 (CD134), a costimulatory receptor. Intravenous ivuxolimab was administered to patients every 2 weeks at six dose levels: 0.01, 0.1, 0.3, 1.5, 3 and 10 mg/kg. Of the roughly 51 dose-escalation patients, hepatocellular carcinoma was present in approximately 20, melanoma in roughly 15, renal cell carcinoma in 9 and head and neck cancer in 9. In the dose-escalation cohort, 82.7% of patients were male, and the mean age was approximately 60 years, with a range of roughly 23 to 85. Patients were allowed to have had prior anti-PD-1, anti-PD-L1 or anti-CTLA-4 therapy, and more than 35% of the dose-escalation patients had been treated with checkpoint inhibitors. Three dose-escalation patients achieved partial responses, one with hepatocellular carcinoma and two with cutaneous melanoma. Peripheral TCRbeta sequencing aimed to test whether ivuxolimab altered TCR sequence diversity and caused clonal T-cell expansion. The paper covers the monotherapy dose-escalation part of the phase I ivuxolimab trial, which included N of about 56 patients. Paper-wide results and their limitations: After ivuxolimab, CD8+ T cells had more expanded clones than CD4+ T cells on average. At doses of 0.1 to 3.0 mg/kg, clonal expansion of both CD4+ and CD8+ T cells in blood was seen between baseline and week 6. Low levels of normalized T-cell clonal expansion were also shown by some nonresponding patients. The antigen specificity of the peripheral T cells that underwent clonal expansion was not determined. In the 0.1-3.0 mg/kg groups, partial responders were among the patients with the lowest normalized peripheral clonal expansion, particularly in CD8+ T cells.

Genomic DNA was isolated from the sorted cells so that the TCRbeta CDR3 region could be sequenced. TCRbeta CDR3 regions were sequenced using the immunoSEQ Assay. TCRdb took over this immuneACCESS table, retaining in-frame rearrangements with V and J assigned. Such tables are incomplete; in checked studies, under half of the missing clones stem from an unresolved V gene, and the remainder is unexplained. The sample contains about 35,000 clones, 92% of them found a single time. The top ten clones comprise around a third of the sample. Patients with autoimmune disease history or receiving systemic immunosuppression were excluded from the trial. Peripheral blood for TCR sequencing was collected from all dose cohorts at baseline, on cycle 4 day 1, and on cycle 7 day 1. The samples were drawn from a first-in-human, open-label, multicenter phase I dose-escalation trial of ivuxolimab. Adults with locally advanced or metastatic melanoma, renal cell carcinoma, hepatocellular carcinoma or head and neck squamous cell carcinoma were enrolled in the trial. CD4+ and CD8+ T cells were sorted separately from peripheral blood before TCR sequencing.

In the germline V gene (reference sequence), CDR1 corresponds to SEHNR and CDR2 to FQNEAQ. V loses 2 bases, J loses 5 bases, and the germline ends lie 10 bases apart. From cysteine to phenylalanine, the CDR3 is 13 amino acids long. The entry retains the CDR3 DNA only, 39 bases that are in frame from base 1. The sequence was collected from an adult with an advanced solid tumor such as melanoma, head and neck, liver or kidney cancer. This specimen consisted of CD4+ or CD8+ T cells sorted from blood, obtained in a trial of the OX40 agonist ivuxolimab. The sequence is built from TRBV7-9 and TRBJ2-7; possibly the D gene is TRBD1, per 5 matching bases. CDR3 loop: CASSLRLGDEQYF. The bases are TGTGCCAGCAGCTTAAGGCTAGGGGACGAGCAGTACTTC.